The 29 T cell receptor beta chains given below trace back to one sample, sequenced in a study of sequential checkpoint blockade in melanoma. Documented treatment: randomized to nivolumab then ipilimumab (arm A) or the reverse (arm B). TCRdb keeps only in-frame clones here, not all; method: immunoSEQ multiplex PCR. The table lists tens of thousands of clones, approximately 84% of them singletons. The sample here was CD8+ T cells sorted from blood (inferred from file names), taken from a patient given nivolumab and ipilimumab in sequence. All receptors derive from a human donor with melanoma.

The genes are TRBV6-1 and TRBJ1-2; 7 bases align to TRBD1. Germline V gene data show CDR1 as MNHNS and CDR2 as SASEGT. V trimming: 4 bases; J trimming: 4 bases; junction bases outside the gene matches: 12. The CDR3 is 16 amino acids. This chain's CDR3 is CASSAVRDSSFYGYTF. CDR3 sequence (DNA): TGTGCCAGCAGTGCCGTCCGGGACAGTTCCTTCTATGGCTACACCTTC.

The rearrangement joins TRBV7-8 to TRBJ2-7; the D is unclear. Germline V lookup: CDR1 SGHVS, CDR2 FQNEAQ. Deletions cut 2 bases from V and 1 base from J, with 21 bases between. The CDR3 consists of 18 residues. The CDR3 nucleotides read TGTGCCAGCAGCTTACGCGCAGAGGCACCTTATTTGTCCTACGAGCAGTACTTC. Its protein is CASSLRAEAPYLSYEQYF.

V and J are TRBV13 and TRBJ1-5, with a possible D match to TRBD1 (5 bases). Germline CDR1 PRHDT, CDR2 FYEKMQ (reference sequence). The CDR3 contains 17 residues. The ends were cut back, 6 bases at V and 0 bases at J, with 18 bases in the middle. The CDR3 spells CASRKEIKGNSNQPQHF. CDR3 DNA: TGTGCCAGCAGAAAGGAGATTAAGGGGAATAGCAATCAGCCCCAGCATTTT. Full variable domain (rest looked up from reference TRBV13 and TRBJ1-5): AAGVIQSPRHLIKEKRETATLKCYPIPRHDTVYWYQQGPGQDPQFLISFYEKMQSDKGSIPDRFSAQQFSDYHSELNMSSLELGDSALYFCASRKEIKGNSNQPQHFGDGTRLSIL.

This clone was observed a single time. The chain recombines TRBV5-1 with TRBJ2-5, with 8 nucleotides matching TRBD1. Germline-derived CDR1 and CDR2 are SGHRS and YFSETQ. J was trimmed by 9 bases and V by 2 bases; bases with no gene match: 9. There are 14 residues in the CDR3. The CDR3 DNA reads TGCGCCAGCAGCTTATTGGACAGGGTTGAGGCCCAGTACTTC. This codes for CASSLLDRVEAQYF.

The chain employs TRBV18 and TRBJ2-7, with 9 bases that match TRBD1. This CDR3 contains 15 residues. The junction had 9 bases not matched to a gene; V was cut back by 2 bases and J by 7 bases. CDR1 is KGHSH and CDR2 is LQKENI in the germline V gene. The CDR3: CASSPSDRGEGEQYF. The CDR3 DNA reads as TGTGCCAGCTCACCATCCGACAGGGGGGAAGGGGAGCAGTACTTC.

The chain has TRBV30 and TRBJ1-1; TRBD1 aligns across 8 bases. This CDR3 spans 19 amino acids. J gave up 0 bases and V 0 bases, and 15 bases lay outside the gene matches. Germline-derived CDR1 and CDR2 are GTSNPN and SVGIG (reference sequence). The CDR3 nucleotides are TGTGCCTGGAGTGTTAACTTCGGACAGGGAAGCCTCATGAACACTGAAGCTTTCTTT. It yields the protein CAWSVNFGQGSLMNTEAFF.

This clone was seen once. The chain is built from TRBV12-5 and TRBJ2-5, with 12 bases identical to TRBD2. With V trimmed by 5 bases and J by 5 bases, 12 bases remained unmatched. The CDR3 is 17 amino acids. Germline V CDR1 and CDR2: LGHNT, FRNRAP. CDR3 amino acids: CASGPAGTSGLMETQYF. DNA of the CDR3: TGTGCTAGTGGTCCGGCGGGGACTAGCGGGTTAATGGAGACCCAGTACTTC.

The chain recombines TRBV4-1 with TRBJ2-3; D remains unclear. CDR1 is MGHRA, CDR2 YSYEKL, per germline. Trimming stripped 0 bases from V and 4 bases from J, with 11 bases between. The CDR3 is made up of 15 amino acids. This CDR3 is CASSQDWAPPDTQYF. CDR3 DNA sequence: TGCGCCAGCAGCCAAGATTGGGCCCCCCCAGATACGCAGTATTTT.

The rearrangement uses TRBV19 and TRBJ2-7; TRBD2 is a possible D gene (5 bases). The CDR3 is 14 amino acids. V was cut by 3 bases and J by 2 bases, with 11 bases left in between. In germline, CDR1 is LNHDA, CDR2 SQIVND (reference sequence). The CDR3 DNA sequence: TGTGCCAGTAGTATCGGGCCGGGAACCTACGAGCAGTACTTC. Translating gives CASSIGPGTYEQYF.

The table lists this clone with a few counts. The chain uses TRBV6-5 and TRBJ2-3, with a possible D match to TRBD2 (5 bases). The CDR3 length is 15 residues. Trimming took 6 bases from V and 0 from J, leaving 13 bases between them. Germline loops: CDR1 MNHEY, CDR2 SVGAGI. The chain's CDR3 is CASSPLAGSTDTQYF. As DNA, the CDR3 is TGTGCCAGCAGCCCCCTCGCGGGCAGCACAGATACGCAGTATTTT.

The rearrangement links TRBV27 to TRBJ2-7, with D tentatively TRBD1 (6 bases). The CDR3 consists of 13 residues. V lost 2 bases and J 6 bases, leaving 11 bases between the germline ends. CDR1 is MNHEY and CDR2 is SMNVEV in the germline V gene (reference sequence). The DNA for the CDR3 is TGTGCCAGCAGTTTAACAGGGACCCGCGAGCAGTACTTC. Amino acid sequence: CASSLTGTREQYF.

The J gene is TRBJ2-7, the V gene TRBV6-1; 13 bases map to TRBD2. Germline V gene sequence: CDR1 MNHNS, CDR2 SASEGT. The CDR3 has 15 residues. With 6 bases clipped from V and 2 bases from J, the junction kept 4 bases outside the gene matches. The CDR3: CASSSLAGGTYEQYF. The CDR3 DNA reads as TGTGCCAGCAGCTCACTAGCGGGGGGGACCTACGAGCAGTACTTC.

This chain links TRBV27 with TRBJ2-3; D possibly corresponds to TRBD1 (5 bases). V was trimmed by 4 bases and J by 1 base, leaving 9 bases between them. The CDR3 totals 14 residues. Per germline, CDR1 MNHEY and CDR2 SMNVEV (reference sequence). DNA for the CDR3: TGTGCCAGCAGTTACCAGACAGGCACAGATACGCAGTATTTT. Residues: CASSYQTGTDTQYF.

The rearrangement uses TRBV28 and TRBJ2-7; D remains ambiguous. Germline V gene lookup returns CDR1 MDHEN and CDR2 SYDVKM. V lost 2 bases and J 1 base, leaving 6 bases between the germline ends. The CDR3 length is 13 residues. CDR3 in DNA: TGTGCCAGCAGTTTACCACAGTCCTACGAGCAGTACTTC. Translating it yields CASSLPQSYEQYF.

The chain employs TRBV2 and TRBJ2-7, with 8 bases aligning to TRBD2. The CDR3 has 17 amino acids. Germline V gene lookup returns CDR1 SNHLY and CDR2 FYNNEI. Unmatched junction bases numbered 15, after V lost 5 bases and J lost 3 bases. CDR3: CASSLRLLADWNYEQYF. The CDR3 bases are TGTGCCAGCAGTCTACGATTACTAGCGGACTGGAACTACGAGCAGTACTTC.

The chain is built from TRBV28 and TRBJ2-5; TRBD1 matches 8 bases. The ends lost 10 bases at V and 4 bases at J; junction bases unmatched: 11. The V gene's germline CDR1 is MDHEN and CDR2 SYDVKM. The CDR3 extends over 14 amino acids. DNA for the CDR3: TGTGCCACCTCGTCGACAGGGGTGGTAGAGACCCAGTACTTC. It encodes CATSSTGVVETQYF.

CDR3 sequence (DNA): TGTGCCAGTAGTATGCATCAGGGCTCTGGGGCCAACGTCCTGACTTTC. It yields the protein CASSMHQGSGANVLTF. J is TRBJ2-6 and V is TRBV19; D possibly corresponds to TRBD1 (5 bases). The germline V and J ends were trimmed by 3 bases and 0 bases, with 9 bases remaining between them. The CDR3 totals 16 residues. Germline loops: CDR1 LNHDA, CDR2 SQIVND (reference sequence).

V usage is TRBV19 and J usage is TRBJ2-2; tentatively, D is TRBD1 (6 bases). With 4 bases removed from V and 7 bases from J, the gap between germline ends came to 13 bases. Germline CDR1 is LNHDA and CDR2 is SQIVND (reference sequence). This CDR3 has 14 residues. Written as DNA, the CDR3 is TGTGCCAGTAGTACATGGGGGCCGGGCGGGGAGCTGTTTTTT. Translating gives CASSTWGPGGELFF.

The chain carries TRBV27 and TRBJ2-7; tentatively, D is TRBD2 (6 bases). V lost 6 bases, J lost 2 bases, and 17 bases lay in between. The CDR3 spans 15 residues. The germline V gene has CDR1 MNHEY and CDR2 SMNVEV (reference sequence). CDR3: CASSPFGSGTYEQYF. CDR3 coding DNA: TGTGCCAGCAGCCCCTTCGGGAGTGGAACCTACGAGCAGTACTTC.

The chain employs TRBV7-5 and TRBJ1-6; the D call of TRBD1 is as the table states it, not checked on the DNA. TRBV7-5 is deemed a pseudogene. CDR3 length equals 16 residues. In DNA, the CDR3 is TGTGCCAGGGACAGACCGGGGAGCTCCTATAATTCACCCCTCCACTTT. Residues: CARDRPGSSYNSPLHF.

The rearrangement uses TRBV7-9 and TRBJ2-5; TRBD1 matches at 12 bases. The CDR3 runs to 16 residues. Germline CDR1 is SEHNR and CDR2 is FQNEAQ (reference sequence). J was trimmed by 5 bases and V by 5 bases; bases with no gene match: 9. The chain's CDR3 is CASSRPGQGANETQYF. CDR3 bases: TGTGCCAGCAGCCGACCGGGACAGGGGGCGAATGAGACCCAGTACTTC.

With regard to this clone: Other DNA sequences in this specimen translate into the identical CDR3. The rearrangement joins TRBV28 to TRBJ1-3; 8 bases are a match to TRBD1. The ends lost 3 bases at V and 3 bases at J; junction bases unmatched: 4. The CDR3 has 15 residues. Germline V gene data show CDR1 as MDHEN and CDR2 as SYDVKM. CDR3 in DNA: TGTGCCAGCAGTTTTGGCAGGGGGCTTGGAAACACCATATATTTT. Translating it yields CASSFGRGLGNTIYF.

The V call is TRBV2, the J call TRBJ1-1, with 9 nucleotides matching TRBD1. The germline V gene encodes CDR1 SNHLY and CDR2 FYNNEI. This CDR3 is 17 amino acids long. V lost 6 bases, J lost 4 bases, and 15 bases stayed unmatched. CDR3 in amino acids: CASSPPGQGVVGTEAFF. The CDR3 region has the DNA TGTGCCAGCAGCCCCCCGGGACAGGGAGTGGTGGGCACTGAAGCTTTCTTT.

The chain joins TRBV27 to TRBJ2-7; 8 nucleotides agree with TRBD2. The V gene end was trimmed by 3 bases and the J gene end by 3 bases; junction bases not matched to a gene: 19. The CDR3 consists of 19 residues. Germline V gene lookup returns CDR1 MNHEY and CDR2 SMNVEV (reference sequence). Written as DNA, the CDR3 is TGTGCCAGCAGTTTGGGACGGCTCGGGGGAAGCGGGAGCATCTACGAGCAGTACTTC. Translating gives CASSLGRLGGSGSIYEQYF.

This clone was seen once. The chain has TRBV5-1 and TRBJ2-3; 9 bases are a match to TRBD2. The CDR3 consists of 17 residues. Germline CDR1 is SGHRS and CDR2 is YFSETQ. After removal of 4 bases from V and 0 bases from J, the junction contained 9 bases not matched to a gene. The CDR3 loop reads CASSRAGGRGSTDTQYF. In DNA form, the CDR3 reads TGCGCCAGCAGCCGGGCGGGGGGGAGAGGTAGCACAGATACGCAGTATTTT.

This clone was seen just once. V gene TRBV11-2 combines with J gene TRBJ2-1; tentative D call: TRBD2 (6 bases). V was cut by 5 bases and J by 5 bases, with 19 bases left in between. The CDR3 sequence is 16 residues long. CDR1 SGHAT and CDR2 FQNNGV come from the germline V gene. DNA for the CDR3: TGTGCCAGCAGCAAGGGACTCCCCCCCTACGACAATGAGCAGTTCTTC. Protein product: CASSKGLPPYDNEQFF.

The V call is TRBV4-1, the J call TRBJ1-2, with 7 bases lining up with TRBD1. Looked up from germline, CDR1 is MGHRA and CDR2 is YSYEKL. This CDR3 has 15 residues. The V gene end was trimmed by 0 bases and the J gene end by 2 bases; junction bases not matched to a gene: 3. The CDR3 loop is CASSQDGQENYGYTF. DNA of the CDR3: TGCGCCAGCAGCCAAGATGGACAGGAGAACTATGGCTACACCTTC.

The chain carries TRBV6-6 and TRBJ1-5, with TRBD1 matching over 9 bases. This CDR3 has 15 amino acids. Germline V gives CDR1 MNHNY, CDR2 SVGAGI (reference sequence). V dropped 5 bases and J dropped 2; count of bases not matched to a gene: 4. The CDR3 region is CASSATGGGNQPQHF. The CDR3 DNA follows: TGTGCCAGCAGTGCGACAGGGGGTGGCAATCAGCCCCAGCATTTT.

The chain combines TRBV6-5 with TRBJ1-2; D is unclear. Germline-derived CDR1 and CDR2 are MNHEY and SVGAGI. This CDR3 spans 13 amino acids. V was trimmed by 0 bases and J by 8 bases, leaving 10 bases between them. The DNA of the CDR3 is TGTGCCAGCAGTTACTCGCCTTTCGGGGGCTACACCTTC. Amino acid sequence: CASSYSPFGGYTF.